These T cell receptor beta chains were read from a single sample in a study of identical twins. One entry per CDR3 protein, called by TCRdb with MiXCR from the 5' RACE reads. The table lists hundreds of thousands of distinct CDR3 sequences, 5.5% to 6.5% of them singletons. Sequenced: naive T cells sorted from blood. These receptors originate from a man aged 18-30 years in good health. Each CDR3 is given with its conserved first and last residue. A D gene is named only where the DNA matches it firmly. Clone size, where shown, is once, few, many, or a class for clones that have expanded.

j_call,d_call,clone_size,v_call,cdr3_aa,cdr3_nt
TRBJ2-1,NA,many,TRBV12-3/TRBV12-4,CASSSQISSYNEQFF,TGTGCCAGCAGTTCGCAAATCAGCTCCTACAATGAGCAGTTCTTC
TRBJ2-1,TRBD2,NA,TRBV6-2/TRBV6-3,CASTDGGLADF,TGTGCCAGCACCGATGGGGGACTAGCGGACTTC
TRBJ2-3,TRBD1,many,TRBV11-2,CASRQTGGHTDTQYF,TGTGCCAGCAGGCAAACAGGGGGGCACACAGATACGCAGTATTTT
TRBJ1-3,NA,many,TRBV20-1,CSARGARKRNTIYF,TGCAGTGCTAGAGGTGCCAGAAAAAGAAACACCATATATTTT
TRBJ1-1,NA,few,TRBV7-9,CASSFFRGGTEAFF,TGTGCCAGCAGCTTCTTTCGAGGGGGCACTGAAGCTTTCTTT
TRBJ1-2,NA,NA,TRBV7-9,CASSPPGHPYGYTF,TGTGCCAGCAGCCCGCCGGGACATCCCTATGGCTACACCTTC
TRBJ1-2,NA,many,TRBV12-3/TRBV12-4,CASHRWGDYGYTF,TGTGCCAGCCATCGATGGGGGGACTATGGCTACACCTTC
TRBJ2-1,NA,few,TRBV6-5,CASSYVSGVEQFF,TGTGCCAGCAGTTACGTCAGCGGAGTTGAGCAGTTCTTC
TRBJ2-3,TRBD2,few,TRBV20-1,CSASGRAPDTQYF,TGCAGTGCTAGCGGGAGGGCCCCAGATACGCAGTATTTT
TRBJ2-5,TRBD2,few,TRBV20-1,CSASSGIQETQYF,TGCAGTGCTAGTAGCGGGATCCAAGAGACCCAGTACTTC
TRBJ1-4,NA,few,TRBV6-2/TRBV6-3,CASTPKGGRNEKLFF,TGTGCCAGCACCCCGAAAGGAGGCCGTAATGAAAAACTGTTTTTT
TRBJ2-5,TRBD2,many,TRBV28,CASSLRGVQETQYF,TGCGCCAGCAGCTTGCGGGGGGTCCAAGAGACCCAGTACTTC
TRBJ1-1,TRBD1,many,TRBV20-1,CSATGTGYTEAFF,TGCAGTGCTACCGGGACAGGCTACACTGAAGCTTTCTTT
TRBJ1-6,TRBD1,few,TRBV29-1,CSPGEGAHPWSPLHF,TGCAGCCCCGGGGAGGGGGCGCATCCCTGGTCACCCCTCCACTTT
TRBJ2-2,TRBD2,many,TRBV20-1,CSARAGVDTGELFF,TGCAGTGCTAGGGCGGGAGTTGACACCGGGGAGCTGTTTTTT